This T cell receptor beta chain was recovered during a study of T cells after yellow fever vaccination. Study observations and caveats: Clonotypes appearing in both CD4 and CD8 compartments existed, and their share was small.

This clonotype was seen a few times. Its specificity is unknown. Via MiXCR, TCRdb re-called the 5' RACE reads, giving one row per CDR3 protein. The top ten hold over 15% of the sample, which has roughly 400,000 distinct CDR3 sequences, around 19% seen once. V shed 6 bases, J shed 5 bases, and the junction held 2 bases outside the gene matches. Germline V gives CDR1 MNHEY, CDR2 SVGAGI. The CDR3 is made up of 15 amino acids. The specimen comprised PBMCs, sampled before the yellow fever booster vaccination. The gene calls are TRBV6-5 and TRBJ2-1; 15 bases line up with TRBD2. This receptor was obtained from a man between 18 and 29 years old who received the YFV17D yellow fever vaccine. The CDR3 bases are TGTGCCAGCAGAGGACTAGCGGGGGGGCACAATGAGCAGTTCTTC. This codes for CASRGLAGGHNEQFF.